The TCR beta chain described here comes from a study of blood T cell repertoires in COVID-19. Study summary: The United States, Italy and Spain were the sources of the acute and convalescent COVID-19 samples. T cells, B-cell-depleted T cells, or PBMCs provided the cDNA or gDNA that served as material.

Original analysis: Estimates of nucleated cell counts were drawn from the amplification of reference gene primers. Profiled with immunoSEQ multiplex PCR; TCRdb holds only in-frame clones, not every one. That table is the source of V, J and clone size, and D and trimming were worked out from the DNA. This sample has about 100,000 clones, with more than 65% found just once. The count of this clone is one. The CDR3 covers 15 residues. V lost 0 bases and J lost 4, with 14 bases in between. Germline V CDR1 and CDR2: SGDLS, YYNGEE. The rearrangement joins TRBV9 to TRBJ2-7; D perhaps matches TRBD1 (5 bases). The sequence came from a man in his 60s with acute or convalescent COVID-19. Material for sequencing was peripheral blood. CDR3 in DNA: TGTGCCAGCAGCGTAGCGGGCCAGGGTAGGTACGAGCAGTACTTC. Its translation: CASSVAGQGRYEQYF.